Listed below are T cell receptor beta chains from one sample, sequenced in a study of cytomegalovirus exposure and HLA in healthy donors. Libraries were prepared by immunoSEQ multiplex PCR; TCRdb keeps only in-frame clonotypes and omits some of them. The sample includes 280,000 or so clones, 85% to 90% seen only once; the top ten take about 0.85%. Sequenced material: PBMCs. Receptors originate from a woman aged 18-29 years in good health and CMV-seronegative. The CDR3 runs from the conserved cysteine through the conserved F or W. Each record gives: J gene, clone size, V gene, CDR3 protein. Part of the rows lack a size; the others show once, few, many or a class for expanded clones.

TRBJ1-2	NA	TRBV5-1	CASSLDLNNGYTF
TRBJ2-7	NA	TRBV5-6	CASSLLVGGGSREQYF
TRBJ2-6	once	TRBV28	CASSLDFSSGANVLTF
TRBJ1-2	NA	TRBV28	CASSRLAAGYTF
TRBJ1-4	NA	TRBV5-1	CASSFGSRDEKLFF
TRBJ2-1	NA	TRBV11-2	CASSLDKGARQFF
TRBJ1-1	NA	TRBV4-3	CASSQLTWGGEAFF
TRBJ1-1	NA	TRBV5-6	CATRGRGNTEAFF
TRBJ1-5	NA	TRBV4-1	CASSQDPQGNQPQHF
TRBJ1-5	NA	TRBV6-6	CASSLDSSNQPQHF
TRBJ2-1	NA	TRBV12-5	CASGLALTLGQGVGNEQFF
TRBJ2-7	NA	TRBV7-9	CASSLAGSEQYF
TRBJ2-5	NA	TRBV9	CASSGGGRNQETQYF
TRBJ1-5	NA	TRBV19	CASSIQGRDQPQHF